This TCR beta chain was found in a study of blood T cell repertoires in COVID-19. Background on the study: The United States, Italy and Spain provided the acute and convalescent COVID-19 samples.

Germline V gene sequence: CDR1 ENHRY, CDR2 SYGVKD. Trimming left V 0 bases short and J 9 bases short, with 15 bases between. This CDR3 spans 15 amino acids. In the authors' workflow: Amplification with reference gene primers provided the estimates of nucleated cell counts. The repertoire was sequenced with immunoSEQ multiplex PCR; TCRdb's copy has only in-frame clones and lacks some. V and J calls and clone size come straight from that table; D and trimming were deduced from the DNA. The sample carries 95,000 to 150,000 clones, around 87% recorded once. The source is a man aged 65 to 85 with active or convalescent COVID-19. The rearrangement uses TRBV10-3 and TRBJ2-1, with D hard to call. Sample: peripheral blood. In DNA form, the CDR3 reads TGTGCCATCAGTGAGTCGAGGAGTATAGTGGTTGAGCAGTTCTTC. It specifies CAISESRSIVVEQFF.